This record covers a single T cell receptor beta chain. Distinct nucleotide sequences in the sample also encode this CDR3. The V segment lost 1 base and the J segment 0 bases; nucleotides outside the gene matches: 2. The CDR3 contains 15 residues. CDR1 is SGHAT, CDR2 FQNNGV, per germline. Naive-designated CD8 cells lacked CD45RO, were positively enriched for CCR7, and omitted terminally differentiated effector memory CD45RA+ cells. This record belongs to a study of shared clonotypes between healthy human individuals. Original processing notes: Because ImmunoSEQ provided only junction sequences with no quality scores, the filtering differed. Method: immunoSEQ multiplex PCR; TCRdb's copy keeps in-frame clones and lacks some. V and J calls and clone size are those listed in that table; D and trimming were worked out from the DNA. The sample lists roughly 2 million clones; approximately 94% were seen once.

The J gene is TRBJ2-7, the V gene TRBV11-2; 8 bases are a match to TRBD1. The sequence was collected from a man aged 18 to 30 in good health. Sequencing was carried out using naive CD8+ T cells sorted from blood. CDR3 DNA sequence: TGTGCCAGCAGCTTAGGGACAGGGAGCTCCTACGAGCAGTACTTC. Its translation is CASSLGTGSSYEQYF.